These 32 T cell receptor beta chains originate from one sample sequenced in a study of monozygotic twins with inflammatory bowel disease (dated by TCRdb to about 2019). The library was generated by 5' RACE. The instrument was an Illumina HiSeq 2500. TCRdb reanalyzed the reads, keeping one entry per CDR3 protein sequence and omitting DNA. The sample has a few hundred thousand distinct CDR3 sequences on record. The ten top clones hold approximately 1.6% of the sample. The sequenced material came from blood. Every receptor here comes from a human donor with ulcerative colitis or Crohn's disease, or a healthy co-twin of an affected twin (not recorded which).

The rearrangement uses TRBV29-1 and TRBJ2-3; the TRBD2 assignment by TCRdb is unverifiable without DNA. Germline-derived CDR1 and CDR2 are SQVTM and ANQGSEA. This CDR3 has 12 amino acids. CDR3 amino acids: CSVGGAADTQYF.

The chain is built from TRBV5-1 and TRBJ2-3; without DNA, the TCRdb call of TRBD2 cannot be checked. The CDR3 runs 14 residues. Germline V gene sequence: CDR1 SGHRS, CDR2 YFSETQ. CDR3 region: CASSLAGPSDTQYF.

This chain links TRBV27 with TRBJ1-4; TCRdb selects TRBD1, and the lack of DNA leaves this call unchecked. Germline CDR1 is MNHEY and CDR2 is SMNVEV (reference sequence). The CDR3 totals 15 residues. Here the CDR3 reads CASSSGQVGDEKLFF. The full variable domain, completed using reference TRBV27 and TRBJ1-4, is EAQVTQNPRYLITVTGKKLTVTCSQNMNHEYMSWYRQDPGLGLRQIYYSMNVEVTDKGDVPEGYKVSRKEKRNFPLILESPSPNQTSLYFCASSSGQVGDEKLFFGSGTQLSVL.

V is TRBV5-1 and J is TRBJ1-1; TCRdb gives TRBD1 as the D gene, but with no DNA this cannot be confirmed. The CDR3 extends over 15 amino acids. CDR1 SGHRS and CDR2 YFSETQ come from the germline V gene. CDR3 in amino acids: CATRTGDNLNTEAFF.

CDR3: CASGGGGRINQPQHF. This chain joins TRBV2 and TRBJ1-5; TCRdb returns TRBD1, unconfirmable since there is no DNA. The CDR3 loop spans 15 amino acids. The V gene's germline CDR1 is SNHLY and CDR2 FYNNEI.

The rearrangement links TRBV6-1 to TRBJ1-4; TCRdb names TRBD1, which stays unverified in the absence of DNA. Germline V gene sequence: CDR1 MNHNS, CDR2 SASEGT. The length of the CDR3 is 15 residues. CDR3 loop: CASSAGQDLIGKLFF.

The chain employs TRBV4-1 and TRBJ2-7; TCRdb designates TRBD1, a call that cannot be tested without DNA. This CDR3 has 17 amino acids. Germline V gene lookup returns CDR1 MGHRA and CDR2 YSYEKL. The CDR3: CASSQAGTGYPSYEQYF.

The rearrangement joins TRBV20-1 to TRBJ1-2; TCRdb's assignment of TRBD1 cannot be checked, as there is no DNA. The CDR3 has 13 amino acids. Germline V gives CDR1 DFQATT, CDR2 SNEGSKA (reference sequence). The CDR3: CSARIFGGHGYTF.

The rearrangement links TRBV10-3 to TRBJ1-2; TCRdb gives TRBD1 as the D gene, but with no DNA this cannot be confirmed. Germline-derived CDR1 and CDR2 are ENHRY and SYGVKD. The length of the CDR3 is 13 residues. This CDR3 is CATQGVGDYGYTF.

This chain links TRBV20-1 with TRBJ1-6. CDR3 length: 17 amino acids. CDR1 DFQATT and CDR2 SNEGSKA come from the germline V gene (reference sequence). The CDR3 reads CSAREFFSSSYNSPLHF.

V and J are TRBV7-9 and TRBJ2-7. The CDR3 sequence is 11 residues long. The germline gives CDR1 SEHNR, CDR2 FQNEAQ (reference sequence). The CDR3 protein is CASSIGLEQYF.

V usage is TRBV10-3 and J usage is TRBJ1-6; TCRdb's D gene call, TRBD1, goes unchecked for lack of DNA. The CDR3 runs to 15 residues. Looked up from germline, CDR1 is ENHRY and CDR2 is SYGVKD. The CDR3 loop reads CAISWRPGKSSPLHF.

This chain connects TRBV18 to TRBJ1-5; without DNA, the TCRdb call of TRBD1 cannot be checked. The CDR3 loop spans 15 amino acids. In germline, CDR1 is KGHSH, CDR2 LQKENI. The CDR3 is CASSPPSGIGQPQHF.

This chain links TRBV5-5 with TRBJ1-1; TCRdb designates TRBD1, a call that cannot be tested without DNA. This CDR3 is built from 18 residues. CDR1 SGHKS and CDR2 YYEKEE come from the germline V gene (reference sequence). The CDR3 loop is CASSPLVPGQGTNTEAFF.

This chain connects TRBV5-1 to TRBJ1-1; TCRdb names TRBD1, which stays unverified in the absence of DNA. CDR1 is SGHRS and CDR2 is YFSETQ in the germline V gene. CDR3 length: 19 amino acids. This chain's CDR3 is CASSKGQGVPVGQNTEAFF.

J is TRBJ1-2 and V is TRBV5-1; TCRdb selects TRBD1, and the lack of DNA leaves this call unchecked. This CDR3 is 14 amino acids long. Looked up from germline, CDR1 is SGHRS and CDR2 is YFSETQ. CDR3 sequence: CASSSSGQSYGYTF.

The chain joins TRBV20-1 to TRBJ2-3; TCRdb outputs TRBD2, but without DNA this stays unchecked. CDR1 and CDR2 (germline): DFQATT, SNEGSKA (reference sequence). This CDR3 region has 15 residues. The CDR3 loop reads CSASCRLAGGDTQYF.

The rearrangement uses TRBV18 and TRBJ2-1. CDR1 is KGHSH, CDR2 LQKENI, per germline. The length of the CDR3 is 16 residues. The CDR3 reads CASSPWSSRTYNEQFF.

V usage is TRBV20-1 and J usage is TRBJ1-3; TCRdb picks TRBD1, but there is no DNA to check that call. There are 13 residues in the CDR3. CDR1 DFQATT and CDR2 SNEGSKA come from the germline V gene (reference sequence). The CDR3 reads CSAPTGGGNTIYF.

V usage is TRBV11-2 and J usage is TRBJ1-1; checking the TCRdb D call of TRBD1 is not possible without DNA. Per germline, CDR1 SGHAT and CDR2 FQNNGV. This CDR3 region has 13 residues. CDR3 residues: CASSFGGASGAFF.

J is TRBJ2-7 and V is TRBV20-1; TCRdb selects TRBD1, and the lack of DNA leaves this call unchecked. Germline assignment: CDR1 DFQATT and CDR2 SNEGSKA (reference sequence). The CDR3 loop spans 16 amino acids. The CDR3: CSARDGEQAKPYEQYF.

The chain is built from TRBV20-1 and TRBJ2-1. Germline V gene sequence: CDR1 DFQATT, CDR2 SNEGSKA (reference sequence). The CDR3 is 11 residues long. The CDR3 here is CSARGWNEQFF.

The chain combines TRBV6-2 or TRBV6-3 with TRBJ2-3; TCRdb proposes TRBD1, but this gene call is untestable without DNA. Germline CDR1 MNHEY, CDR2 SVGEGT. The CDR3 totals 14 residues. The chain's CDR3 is CASSSWAITDTQYF.

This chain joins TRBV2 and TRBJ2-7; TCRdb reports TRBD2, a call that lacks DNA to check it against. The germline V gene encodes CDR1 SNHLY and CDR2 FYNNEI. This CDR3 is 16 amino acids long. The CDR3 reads CASSEGRTSGPYEQYF.

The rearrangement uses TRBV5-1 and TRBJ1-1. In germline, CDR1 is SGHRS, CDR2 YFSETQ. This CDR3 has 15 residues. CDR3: CASSLAPELNTEAFF.

CDR3 sequence: CASSFFGVKDGYTF. This chain joins TRBV7-9 and TRBJ1-2. Germline-derived CDR1 and CDR2 are SEHNR and FQNEAQ (reference sequence). This CDR3 is 14 amino acids long.

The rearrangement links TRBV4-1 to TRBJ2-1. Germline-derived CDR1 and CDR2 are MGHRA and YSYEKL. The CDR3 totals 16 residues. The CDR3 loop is CASSQTGRGSYNEQFF.

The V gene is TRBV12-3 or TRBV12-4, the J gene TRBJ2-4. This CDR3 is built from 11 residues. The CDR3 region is CASSTKNIQYF.

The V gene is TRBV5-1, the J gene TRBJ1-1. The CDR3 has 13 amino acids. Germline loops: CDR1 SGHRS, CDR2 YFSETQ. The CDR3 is CASSSTGNTEAFF.

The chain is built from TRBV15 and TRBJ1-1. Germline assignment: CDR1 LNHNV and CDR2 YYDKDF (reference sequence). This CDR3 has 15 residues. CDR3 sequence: CATSTSGRRNTEAFF.

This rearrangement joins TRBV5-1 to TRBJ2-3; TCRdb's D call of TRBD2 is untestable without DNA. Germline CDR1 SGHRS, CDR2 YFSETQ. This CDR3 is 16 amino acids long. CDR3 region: CASSWNSGGPADTQYF.

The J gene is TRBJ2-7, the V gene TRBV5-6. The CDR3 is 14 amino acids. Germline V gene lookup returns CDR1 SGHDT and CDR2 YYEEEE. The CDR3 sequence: CASSFNGNSYEQYF.